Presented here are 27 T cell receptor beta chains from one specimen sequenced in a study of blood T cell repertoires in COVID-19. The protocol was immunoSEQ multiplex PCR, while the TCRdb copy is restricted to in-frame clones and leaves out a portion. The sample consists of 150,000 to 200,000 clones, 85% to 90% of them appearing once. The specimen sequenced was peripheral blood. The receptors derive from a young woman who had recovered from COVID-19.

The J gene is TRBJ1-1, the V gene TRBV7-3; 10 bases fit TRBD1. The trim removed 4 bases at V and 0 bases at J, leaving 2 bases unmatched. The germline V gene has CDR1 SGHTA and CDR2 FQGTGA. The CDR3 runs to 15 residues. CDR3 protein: CASSSGQGMNTEAFF. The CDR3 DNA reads TGTGCCAGCAGCTCGGGACAGGGGATGAACACTGAAGCTTTCTTT. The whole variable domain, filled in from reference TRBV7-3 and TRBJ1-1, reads GAGVSQTPSNKVTEKGKYVELRCDPISGHTALYWYRQSLGQGPEFLIYFQGTGAADDSGLPNDRFFAVRPEGSVSTLKIQRTERGDSAVYLCASSSGQGMNTEAFFGQGTRLTVV.

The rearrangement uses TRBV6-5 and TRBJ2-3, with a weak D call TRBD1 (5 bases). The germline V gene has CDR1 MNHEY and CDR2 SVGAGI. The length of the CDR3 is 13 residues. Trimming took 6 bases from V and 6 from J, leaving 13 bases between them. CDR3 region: CASRRPGWDTQYF. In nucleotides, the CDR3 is TGTGCCAGCAGACGCCCAGGGTGGGATACGCAGTATTTT.

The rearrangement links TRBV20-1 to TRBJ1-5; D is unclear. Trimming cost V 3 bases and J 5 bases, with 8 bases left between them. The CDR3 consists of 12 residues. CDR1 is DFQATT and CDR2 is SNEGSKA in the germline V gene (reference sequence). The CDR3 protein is CSASSNHQPQHF. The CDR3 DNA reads TGCAGTGCTAGTAGCAACCATCAGCCCCAGCATTTT.

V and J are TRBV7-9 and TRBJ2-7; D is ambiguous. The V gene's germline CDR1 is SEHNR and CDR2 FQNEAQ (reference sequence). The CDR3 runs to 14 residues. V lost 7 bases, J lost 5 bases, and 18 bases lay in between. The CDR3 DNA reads TGTGCCAGCACCTCATCCGGATCAGGCGACGAGCAGTACTTC. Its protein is CASTSSGSGDEQYF.

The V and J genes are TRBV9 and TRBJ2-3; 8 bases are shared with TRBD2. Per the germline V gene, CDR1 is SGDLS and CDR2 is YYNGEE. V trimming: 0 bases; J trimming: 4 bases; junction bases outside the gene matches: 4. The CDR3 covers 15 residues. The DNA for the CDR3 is TGTGCCAGCAGCGTAGTTGCGGGAGGAGCAGATACGCAGTATTTT. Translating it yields CASSVVAGGADTQYF.

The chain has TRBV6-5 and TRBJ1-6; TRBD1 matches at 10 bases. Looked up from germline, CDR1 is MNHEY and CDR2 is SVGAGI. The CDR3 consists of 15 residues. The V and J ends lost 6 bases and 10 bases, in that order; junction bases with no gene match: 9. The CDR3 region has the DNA TGTGCCAGCAGCTACACGGACAGGGGGAGATCACCCCTCCACTTT. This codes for CASSYTDRGRSPLHF.

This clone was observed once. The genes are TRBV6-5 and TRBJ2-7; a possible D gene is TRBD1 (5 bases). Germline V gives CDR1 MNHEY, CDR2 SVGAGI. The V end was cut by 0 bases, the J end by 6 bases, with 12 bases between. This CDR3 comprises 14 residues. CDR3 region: CASSYSSRVGEQYF. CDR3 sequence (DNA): TGTGCCAGCAGTTACTCCAGCAGGGTAGGCGAGCAGTACTTC.

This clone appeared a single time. CDR3: CASRHEGSYYEQYF. The CDR3 coding sequence is TGCGCCAGCAGACACGAAGGGAGCTACTACGAGCAGTACTTC. The chain combines TRBV5-1 with TRBJ2-7; maybe TRBD2 (5 bases). This CDR3 comprises 14 residues. In germline, CDR1 is SGHRS, CDR2 YFSETQ. V dropped 5 bases and J dropped 3 bases, with 15 bases sitting between them.

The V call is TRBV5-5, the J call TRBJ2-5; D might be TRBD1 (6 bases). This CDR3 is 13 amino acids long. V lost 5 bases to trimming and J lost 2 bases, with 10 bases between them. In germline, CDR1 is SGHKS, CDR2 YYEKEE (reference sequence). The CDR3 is CASSRGQQETQYF. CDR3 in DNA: TGTGCCAGCAGTCGCGGACAGCAAGAGACCCAGTACTTC.

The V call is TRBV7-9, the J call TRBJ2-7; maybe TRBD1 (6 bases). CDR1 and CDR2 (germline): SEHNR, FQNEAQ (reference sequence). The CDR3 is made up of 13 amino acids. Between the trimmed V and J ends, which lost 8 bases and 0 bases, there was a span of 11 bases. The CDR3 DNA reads TGTGCCAGCGCTAGAGGGGGCTCCTACGAGCAGTACGTC. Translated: CASARGGSYEQYV.

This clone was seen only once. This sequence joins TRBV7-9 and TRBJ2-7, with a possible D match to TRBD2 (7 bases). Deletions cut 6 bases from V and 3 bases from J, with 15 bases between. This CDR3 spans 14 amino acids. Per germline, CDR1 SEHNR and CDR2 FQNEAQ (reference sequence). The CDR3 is CASSYSGGSYEQYF. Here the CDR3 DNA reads TGTGCCAGCAGTTATTCGGGGGGCAGCTACGAGCAGTACTTC.

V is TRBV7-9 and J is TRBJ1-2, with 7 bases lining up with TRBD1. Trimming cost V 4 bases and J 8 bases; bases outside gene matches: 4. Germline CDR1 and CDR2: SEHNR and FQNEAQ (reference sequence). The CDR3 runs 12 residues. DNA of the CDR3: TGTGCCAGCAGCTCAAACAGGGGCGGCTACACCTTC. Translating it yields CASSSNRGGYTF.

CDR3: CASMGVHPPYEQYV. As DNA, the CDR3 is TGTGCCAGCATGGGAGTTCATCCTCCCTACGAGCAGTACGTC. The chain combines TRBV11-3 with TRBJ2-7; possibly TRBD2 for D (5 bases). CDR3 length equals 14 residues. V lost 7 bases and J lost 2, with 15 bases in between. CDR1 and CDR2 from the germline V gene are SGHNT and YENEEA.

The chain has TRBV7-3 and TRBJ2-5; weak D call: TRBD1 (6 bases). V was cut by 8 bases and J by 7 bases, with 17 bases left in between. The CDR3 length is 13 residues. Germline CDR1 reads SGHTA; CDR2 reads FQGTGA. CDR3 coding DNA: TGTGCCAGCGGTAACAGGGACCTGGGGACCCAGTACTTC. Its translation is CASGNRDLGTQYF.

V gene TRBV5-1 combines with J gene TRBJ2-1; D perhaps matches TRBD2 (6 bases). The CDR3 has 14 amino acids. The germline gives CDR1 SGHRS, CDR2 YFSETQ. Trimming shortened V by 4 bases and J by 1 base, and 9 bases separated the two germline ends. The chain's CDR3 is CASSAGGSYNEQFF. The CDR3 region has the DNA TGCGCCAGCAGCGCTGGAGGGTCCTACAATGAGCAGTTCTTC.

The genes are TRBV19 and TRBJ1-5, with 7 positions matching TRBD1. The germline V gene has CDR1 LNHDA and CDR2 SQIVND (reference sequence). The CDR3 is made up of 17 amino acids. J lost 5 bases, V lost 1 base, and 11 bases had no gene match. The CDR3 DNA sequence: TGTGCCAGTAGTATAGCCTTAGGGGGACAGAAGTATCAGCCCCAGCATTTT. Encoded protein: CASSIALGGQKYQPQHF.

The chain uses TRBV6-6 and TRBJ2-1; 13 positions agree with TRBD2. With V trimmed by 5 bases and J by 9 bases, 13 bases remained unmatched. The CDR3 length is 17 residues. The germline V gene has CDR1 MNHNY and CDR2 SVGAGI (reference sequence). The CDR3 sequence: CASSLLELAGGLGEQFF. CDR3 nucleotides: TGTGCCAGCAGTCTCCTAGAACTAGCGGGAGGGCTCGGTGAGCAGTTCTTC.

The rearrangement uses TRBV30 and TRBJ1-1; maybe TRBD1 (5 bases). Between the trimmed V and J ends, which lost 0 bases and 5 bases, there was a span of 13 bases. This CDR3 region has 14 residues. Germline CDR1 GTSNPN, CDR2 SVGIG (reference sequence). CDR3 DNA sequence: TGTGCCTGGAGTGTAGGGGTCGGAGGGACTGAAGCTTTCTTT. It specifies CAWSVGVGGTEAFF.

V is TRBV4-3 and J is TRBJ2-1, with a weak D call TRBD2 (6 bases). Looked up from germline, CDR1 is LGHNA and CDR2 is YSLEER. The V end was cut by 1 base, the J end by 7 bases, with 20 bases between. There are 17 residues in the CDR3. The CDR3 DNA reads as TGCGCCAGCAGCCAAGCCCTACCGTTTAGCGGACCAAATGAGCAGTTCTTC. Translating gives CASSQALPFSGPNEQFF.

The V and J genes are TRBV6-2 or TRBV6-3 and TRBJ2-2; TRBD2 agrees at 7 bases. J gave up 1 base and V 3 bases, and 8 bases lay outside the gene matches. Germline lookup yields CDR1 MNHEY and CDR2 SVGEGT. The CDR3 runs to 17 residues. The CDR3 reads CASSYLPSGGNTGELFF. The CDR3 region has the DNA TGTGCCAGCAGTTATCTTCCCTCGGGGGGGAACACCGGGGAGCTGTTTTTT.

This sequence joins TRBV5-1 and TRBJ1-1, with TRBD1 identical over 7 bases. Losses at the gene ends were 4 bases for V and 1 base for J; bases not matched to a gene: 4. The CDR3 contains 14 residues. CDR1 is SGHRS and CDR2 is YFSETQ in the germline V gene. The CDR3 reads CASSPTGSNTEAFF. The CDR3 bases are TGCGCCAGCAGCCCGACAGGGTCGAACACTGAAGCTTTCTTT.

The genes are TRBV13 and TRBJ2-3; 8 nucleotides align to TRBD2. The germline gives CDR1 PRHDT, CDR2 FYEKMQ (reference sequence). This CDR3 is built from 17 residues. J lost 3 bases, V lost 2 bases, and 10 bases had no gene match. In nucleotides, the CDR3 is TGTGCCAGCAGCTTAACTAGCGGAGGGGATTTGACAGATACGCAGTATTTT. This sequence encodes CASSLTSGGDLTDTQYF.

This CDR3 reads CASSSIAGGRYEQYF. The CDR3 DNA reads TGTGCCAGCAGCTCTATAGCGGGGGGGCGTTACGAGCAGTACTTC. This chain uses TRBV7-6 with TRBJ2-7; TRBD2 agrees at 11 bases. Germline CDR1 and CDR2: SGHVS and FNYEAQ. Losses at the gene ends were 4 bases for V and 4 bases for J; bases not matched to a gene: 6. This CDR3 contains 15 residues.

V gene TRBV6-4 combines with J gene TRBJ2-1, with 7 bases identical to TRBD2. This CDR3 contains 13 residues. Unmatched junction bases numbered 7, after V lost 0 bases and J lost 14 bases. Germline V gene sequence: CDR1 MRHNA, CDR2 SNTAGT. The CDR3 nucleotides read TGTGCCAGCAGTGACTCGAGTTCGGGGAGGGAGTTCTTC. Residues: CASSDSSSGREFF.

The CDR3 protein is CASSAMGGNYNEQFF. CDR3 coding DNA: TGTGCCAGCAGCGCCATGGGAGGGAACTACAATGAGCAGTTCTTC. The chain recombines TRBV5-4 with TRBJ2-1; TRBD2 matches at 7 bases. CDR1 and CDR2 (germline): SGHNT, YYREEE (reference sequence). After removal of 4 bases from V and 3 bases from J, the junction contained 7 bases not matched to a gene. CDR3 length equals 15 residues.

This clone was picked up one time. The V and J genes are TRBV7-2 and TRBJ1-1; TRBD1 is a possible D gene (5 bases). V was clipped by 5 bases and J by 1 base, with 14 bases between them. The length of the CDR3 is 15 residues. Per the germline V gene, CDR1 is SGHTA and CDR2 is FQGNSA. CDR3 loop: CASSQTGGTNTEAFF. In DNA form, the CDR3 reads TGTGCCAGCAGCCAAACGGGGGGAACGAACACTGAAGCTTTCTTT.

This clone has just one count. The CDR3 DNA is TGTGCCAGCAGTGAAGTCGGGGAAGAGACCCAGTACTTC. Translating it yields CASSEVGEETQYF. The rearrangement links TRBV2 to TRBJ2-5; TRBD2 is a possible D gene (5 bases). The V end was cut by 1 base, the J end by 3 bases, with 6 bases between. From germline, CDR1 is SNHLY and CDR2 FYNNEI. The CDR3 has 13 residues.